These 12 T cell receptor beta chains were sequenced from one sample in a study of shared clonotypes between healthy human individuals. The repertoire was sequenced with immunoSEQ multiplex PCR; TCRdb's copy has only in-frame clones and lacks some. The data show some 1.1 million clones, approximately 77% seen once. Material for sequencing was memory CD4+ T cells from PBMCs. Subset described: CD45RA-negative fraction. These receptors were collected from a man aged 18 to 30 in good health. Some clones in this sample may be carry-over from other donors' samples.

The rearrangement joins TRBV11-3 to TRBJ1-3, with D perhaps TRBD1 (6 bases). Germline assignment: CDR1 SGHNT and CDR2 YENEEA. There are 16 residues in the CDR3. Trimming took off 5 bases at V and 2 bases at J, with 16 bases between the two ends. CDR3 coding DNA: TGTGCCAGCAGCCCAGGGGATGCGCTGGCTGGAAACACCATATATTTT. As protein: CASSPGDALAGNTIYF. Complete variable domain (other parts from reference TRBV11-3 and TRBJ1-3): EAGVVQSPRYKIIEKKQPVAFWCNPISGHNTLYWYLQNLGQGPELLIRYENEEAVDDSQLPKDRFSAERLKGVDSTLKIQPAELGDSAVYLCASSPGDALAGNTIYFGEGSWLTVV.

J is TRBJ1-1 and V is TRBV7-2; 8 nucleotides match TRBD1. CDR1 SGHTA and CDR2 FQGNSA come from the germline V gene. CDR3 size: 14 residues. After removal of 2 bases from V and 4 bases from J, the junction contained 3 bases not matched to a gene. CDR3 DNA: TGTGCCAGCAGCTTATTACAGGGGGTCACTGAAGCTTTCTTT. Translation: CASSLLQGVTEAFF.

The CDR3 is CASSLDRYNNEQFF. In nucleotides, the CDR3 is TGTGCCAGCAGCTTAGACAGATACAACAATGAGCAGTTCTTC. The chain uses TRBV11-2 and TRBJ2-1; unclear D gene. Germline CDR1 SGHAT, CDR2 FQNNGV. V lost 0 bases to trimming and J lost 5 bases, with 8 bases between them. The CDR3 contains 14 residues.

This rearrangement joins TRBV27 to TRBJ2-7; 8 positions agree with TRBD1. V trimming: 6 bases; J trimming: 11 bases; junction bases outside the gene matches: 12. Germline CDR1 and CDR2: MNHEY and SMNVEV (reference sequence). This CDR3 is built from 13 residues. CDR3 nucleotides: TGTGCCAGCAGCCAAGGAGAGGGGACAGGCAAGTACTTC. Protein product: CASSQGEGTGKYF.

The J gene is TRBJ2-5, the V gene TRBV27; 8 nucleotides match TRBD1. Germline assignment: CDR1 MNHEY and CDR2 SMNVEV (reference sequence). This CDR3 contains 14 residues. Trimming took 8 bases from V and 5 from J; bases not matched to a gene: 10. The CDR3 sequence is CASGQGAQGETQYF. CDR3 nucleotides: TGTGCCAGCGGGCAGGGGGCCCAGGGTGAGACCCAGTACTTC.

In its sample, this clone was seen a few times. The chain carries TRBV30 and TRBJ1-1, with TRBD1 as a possible D gene (6 bases). The CDR3 runs 14 residues. Between the trimmed V and J ends, which lost 0 bases and 1 base, there was a span of 9 bases. The germline V gene encodes CDR1 GTSNPN and CDR2 SVGIG (reference sequence). The DNA of the CDR3 is TGTGCCTGGAGTGTACTGACAGGGAACACTGAAGCTTTCTTT. This encodes CAWSVLTGNTEAFF.

This clone was counted once. The V gene is TRBV28, the J gene TRBJ1-3; D is perhaps TRBD1 (5 bases). The V and J ends lost 3 bases and 8 bases respectively, with 20 bases between them. There are 16 residues in the CDR3. Per germline, CDR1 MDHEN and CDR2 SYDVKM. DNA for the CDR3: TGTGCCAGCAGTTTGGGCGGCCAGGCCTGGGGACACACCATATATTTT. Amino acids: CASSLGGQAWGHTIYF.

The rearrangement joins TRBV19 to TRBJ1-5, with 10 bases lining up with TRBD1. Germline V gives CDR1 LNHDA, CDR2 SQIVND (reference sequence). Trimming took 6 bases from V and 2 from J; bases not matched to a gene: 4. There are 15 residues in the CDR3. In DNA, the CDR3 is TGTGCCAGTAGAGCAGGACAGGGGGGCAATCAGCCCCAGCATTTT. Translating gives CASRAGQGGNQPQHF.

The gene calls are TRBV2 and TRBJ1-3; D is perhaps TRBD1 (6 bases). Germline-derived CDR1 and CDR2 are SNHLY and FYNNEI. The CDR3 totals 16 residues. V lost 3 bases and J lost 3, with 15 bases in between. CDR3 region: CASSDYKGVGGNTIYF. The DNA for the CDR3 is TGTGCCAGCAGTGACTATAAGGGGGTCGGTGGAAACACCATATATTTT.

V and J are TRBV30 and TRBJ1-3; D call uncertain. The CDR3 totals 14 residues. Germline CDR1 GTSNPN, CDR2 SVGIG (reference sequence). The V gene lost 0 bases and the J gene lost 1 base, with 7 bases spanning the gap. This CDR3 is CAWSVLKSGNTIYF. The CDR3 DNA reads TGTGCCTGGAGTGTACTTAAGTCTGGAAACACCATATATTTT.

The V and J genes are TRBV7-9 and TRBJ2-7; TRBD1 is a possible D gene (5 bases). The length of the CDR3 is 14 residues. Germline CDR1 and CDR2: SEHNR and FQNEAQ (reference sequence). Trimming removed 1 base from V and 7 bases from J, with 14 bases in between. CDR3 loop: CASSLGTPPTEQYF. The CDR3 DNA reads as TGTGCCAGCAGCTTAGGGACACCACCTACGGAGCAGTACTTC.

This rearrangement joins TRBV6-1 to TRBJ2-7, with 13 bases that match TRBD2. This CDR3 has 14 residues. Germline CDR1 is MNHNS and CDR2 is SASEGT. The J segment lost 1 base and the V segment lost 6 bases, leaving 0 bases of the junction unmatched. The CDR3 DNA reads TGTGCCAGCAGGACTAGCGGGAGGTCCTACGAGCAGTACTTC. Translation: CASRTSGRSYEQYF.